A selection of T cell receptor beta chains follows, all from one sample in a study of cytomegalovirus exposure and HLA in healthy donors. Assay: immunoSEQ multiplex PCR; the TCRdb copy retains only in-frame clones and omits some. The sample has 150,000 to 200,000 clones, 85% seen once; the top ten hold 2% to 2.5%. The specimen was PBMCs. These receptors came from a man in his late teens or twenties in good health and CMV-seropositive. Both conserved end residues are part of each CDR3. D genes are given only for firm matches. Some rows have no size entry. The others give once, few or many, or a class for an expanded clone.

clone_size d_call j_call v_call cdr3_nt cdr3_aa
. . TRBJ2-3 TRBV4-3 TGCGCCAGCAGCCAAGATACCCGGGGATCATATACGCAGTATTTT CASSQDTRGSYTQYF
. . TRBJ2-5 TRBV18 TGTGCCAGCTCACCTAACCAGGGACACCAGTTCCAAGAGACCCAGTACTTC CASSPNQGHQFQETQYF
. TRBD2 TRBJ2-7 TRBV5-1 TGCGCCAGCAGCTTGCCGAACGGGACTAGCGGGGTGTTAGGCTCCTACGAGCAGTACTTC CASSLPNGTSGVLGSYEQYF
. TRBD1 TRBJ1-4 TRBV7-9 TGTGCCAGCAGCATCGACAGGGGTGAAAAACTGTTTTTT CASSIDRGEKLFF
. . TRBJ1-4 TRBV6-4 TGTGCCAGCAGTCCCGGAGGGGAGAATGAAAAACTGTTTTTT CASSPGGENEKLFF
. TRBD2 TRBJ2-7 TRBV18 TGTGCCAGCTCACCGGGACTAGCGGGGACTCTCGAGCAGTACTTC CASSPGLAGTLEQYF
. TRBD1 TRBJ2-3 TRBV15 TGTGCCACCAGCAGAGAGGGACAGGGGGCGAAGGATACGCAGTATTTT CATSREGQGAKDTQYF
. TRBD1 TRBJ1-4 TRBV6-1 TGTGCCAGCAGTGAATTAACAGGGGGAGGGGAAAAACTGTTTTTT CASSELTGGGEKLFF
few TRBD2 TRBJ2-3 TRBV4-2 TGTGCCAGCAGCCAAGGTTCGGCTAGCGGGGGACTCACAGATACGCAGTATTTT CASSQGSASGGLTDTQYF
once . TRBJ2-7 TRBV5-6 TGTGCCAGCGCGGGTCTGACCTACGAGCAGTACTTC CASAGLTYEQYF
. . TRBJ1-1 TRBV20-1 TGCAGTGCCGGGGTGGCCGAAGCTTTCTTT CSAGVAEAFF
few . TRBJ1-2 TRBV9 TGTGCCAGCAGCCCGTCAGGGGAGGGCTATGGCTACACCTTC CASSPSGEGYGYTF
. . TRBJ1-2 TRBV30 TGTGCCCGGGAGAGGGGCTCGAACTATGGCTACACCTTC CARERGSNYGYTF
. TRBD1 TRBJ1-2 TRBV28 TGTGCCAGCAGTTTATCCCCCGGACAGGGGGCGGATGGCTACACCTTC CASSLSPGQGADGYTF